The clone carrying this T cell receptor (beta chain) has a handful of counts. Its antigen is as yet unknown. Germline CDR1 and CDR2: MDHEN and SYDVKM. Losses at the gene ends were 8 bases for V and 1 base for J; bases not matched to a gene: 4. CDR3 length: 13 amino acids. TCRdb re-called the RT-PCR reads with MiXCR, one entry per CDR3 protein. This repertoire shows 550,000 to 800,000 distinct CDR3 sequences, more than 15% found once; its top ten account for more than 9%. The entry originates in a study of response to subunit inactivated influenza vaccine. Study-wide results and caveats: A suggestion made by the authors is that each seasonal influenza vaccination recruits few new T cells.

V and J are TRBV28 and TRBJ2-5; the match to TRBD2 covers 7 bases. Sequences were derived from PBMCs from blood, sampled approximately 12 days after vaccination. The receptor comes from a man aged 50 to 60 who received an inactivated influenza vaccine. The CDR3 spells CASHPGGQETQYF. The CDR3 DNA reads TGTGCCAGCCATCCGGGGGGCCAAGAGACCCAGTACTTC.